Listed here are 14 T cell receptor beta chains from one sample, sequenced in a study of shared T cell receptors in the human thymus. Repertoires were generated with immunoSEQ multiplex PCR, while TCRdb's copy carries only in-frame clones and drops some. The data show about 730,000 clones, approximately 85% seen once. These data also formed part of another study, on human thymus T cells.

Sequencing was done on a sample of thymocytes. These TCRs come from a girl less than two years old with a congenital heart defect.

This clone was picked up one time. The chain uses TRBV27 and TRBJ2-7; maybe TRBD1 (5 bases). Per the germline V gene, CDR1 is MNHEY and CDR2 is SMNVEV (reference sequence). The CDR3 is made up of 16 amino acids. Trimming took off 2 bases at V and 3 bases at J, with 17 bases between the two ends. In nucleotides, the CDR3 is TGTGCCAGCAGTTTACTCCCCTTACAGGATTTCTACGAGCAGTACTTC. It is translated as CASSLLPLQDFYEQYF.

The chain couples TRBV29-1 to TRBJ1-1, with a possible D match to TRBD1 (6 bases). CDR3 length: 13 residues. Trimming pared 7 bases from V and 2 bases from J, leaving 14 bases between. Germline loops: CDR1 SQVTM, CDR2 ANQGSEA. Here the CDR3 reads CSGGQLKNTEAFF. The CDR3 region has the DNA TGCAGCGGTGGACAGCTCAAAAACACTGAAGCTTTCTTT.

The CDR3 here is CSVGCRGQETQYF. CDR3 in DNA: TGCAGCGTTGGTTGTCGGGGCCAAGAGACCCAGTACTTC. The genes are TRBV29-1 and TRBJ2-5, with a possible D match to TRBD2 (5 bases). Germline V gene lookup returns CDR1 SQVTM and CDR2 ANQGSEA. The CDR3 totals 13 residues. V was shortened by 4 bases and J by 1 base, with 10 bases between the two germline ends.

This clone turned up a few times. The rearrangement uses TRBV4-1 and TRBJ2-5, with 7 nucleotides matching TRBD1. This CDR3 spans 19 amino acids. V gave up 1 base and J gave up 5 bases; unmatched junction bases: 19. Germline loops: CDR1 MGHRA, CDR2 YSYEKL. CDR3 amino acids: CASSQVDREVQIVRETQYF. In DNA, the CDR3 is TGCGCCAGCAGCCAAGTCGACAGGGAAGTTCAAATTGTTCGGGAGACCCAGTACTTC.

The rearrangement uses TRBV27 and TRBJ1-3, with D unclear. The V end lost 4 bases, the J end lost 1 base, and 8 bases lay between the germline ends. CDR3 length equals 14 residues. Germline lookup yields CDR1 MNHEY and CDR2 SMNVEV (reference sequence). The CDR3 DNA follows: TGTGCCAGCAGTTCCCCACAATCTGGAAACACCATATATTTT. Translating gives CASSSPQSGNTIYF.

This chain uses TRBV7-9 with TRBJ1-1; D uncertain. The CDR3 has 12 residues. Germline V gene sequence: CDR1 SEHNR, CDR2 FQNEAQ (reference sequence). Trimming took off 5 bases at V and 1 base at J, with 5 bases between the two ends. CDR3 in DNA: TGTGCCAGCAGCCGACAGAACACTGAAGCTTTCTTT. It translates to CASSRQNTEAFF.

The V call is TRBV4-3, the J call TRBJ1-2, with D unclear. V was cut by 0 bases and J by 4 bases, with 12 bases left in between. Germline V gives CDR1 LGHNA, CDR2 YSLEER. The CDR3 spans 15 residues. CDR3: CASSQEPGLIYGYTF. DNA of the CDR3: TGCGCCAGCAGCCAAGAACCGGGTCTCATCTATGGCTACACCTTC.

The J gene is TRBJ1-2, the V gene TRBV7-8, with D maybe TRBD1 (6 bases). Looked up from germline, CDR1 is SGHVS and CDR2 is FQNEAQ. CDR3 length: 19 residues. The V and J ends lost 5 bases and 0 bases respectively, with 25 bases between them. The CDR3 DNA follows: TGTGCCAGCAGCCATCCGGGACACCAAAAAGAAGGAGCTAACTATGGCTACACCTTC. Protein: CASSHPGHQKEGANYGYTF.

The CDR3 reads CASSVRDRGRGNTIYF. Written as DNA, the CDR3 is TGTGCCAGCAGCGTTCGGGACAGGGGGCGTGGAAACACCATATATTTT. The gene calls are TRBV9 and TRBJ1-3; 12 positions agree with TRBD1. From germline, CDR1 is SGDLS and CDR2 YYNGEE. V was clipped by 2 bases and J by 3 bases; unmatched bases: 3. This CDR3 is built from 16 residues.

The rearrangement joins TRBV2 to TRBJ2-3; 8 bases align to TRBD1. From germline, CDR1 is SNHLY and CDR2 FYNNEI. The CDR3 runs 18 residues. The J segment lost 3 bases and the V segment lost 3 bases, leaving 14 bases of the junction unmatched. CDR3 nucleotide sequence: TGTGCCAGCAGTGAGACTCACCCGTGGGACAGGCGGACAGATACGCAGTATTTT. Translation: CASSETHPWDRRTDTQYF.

This clone is a singleton in its sample. The chain combines TRBV11-1 with TRBJ1-1, with 7 nucleotides matching TRBD1. Looked up from germline, CDR1 is SGHAT and CDR2 is FQDESV (reference sequence). CDR3 length equals 16 residues. Unmatched junction bases numbered 9, after V lost 1 base and J lost 4 bases. CDR3 region: CASSLGGQVQITEAFF. DNA of the CDR3: TGTGCCAGCAGCTTAGGAGGACAGGTGCAGATCACTGAAGCTTTCTTT.

The chain employs TRBV29-1 and TRBJ2-3, with a tentative D call TRBD1 (5 bases). Per the germline V gene, CDR1 is SQVTM and CDR2 is ANQGSEA. Trimming cost V 7 bases and J 0 bases, with 14 bases left between them. The CDR3 totals 14 residues. Here the CDR3 DNA reads TGCAGCGACCAGACAGTTAATAGCACAGATACGCAGTATTTT. Translation gives CSDQTVNSTDTQYF.

V usage is TRBV28 and J usage is TRBJ1-6, with D uncertain. V was cut by 7 bases and J by 9 bases, with 10 bases left in between. The germline gives CDR1 MDHEN, CDR2 SYDVKM. The CDR3 totals 12 residues. CDR3 loop: CASTMPGSPLHF. The CDR3 DNA reads as TGTGCCAGCACCATGCCGGGTTCACCCCTCCACTTT.

The chain recombines TRBV19 with TRBJ1-5; 7 positions agree with TRBD1. CDR3 length equals 15 residues. CDR1 is LNHDA, CDR2 SQIVND, per germline (reference sequence). Trimming removed 4 bases from V and 2 bases from J; junction bases left unmatched: 5. The CDR3 nucleotides are TGTGCCAGTAGTACACAGGGGAAGGGCAATCAGCCCCAGCATTTT. Its translation: CASSTQGKGNQPQHF.